Given below is one TCR beta chain in context. What it binds is not known. This entry comes from a study of T-cell reconstitution after alpha-beta-depleted transplantation in children. Notes on the study in general: Reportedly, alpha-beta T cells present about two months post-transplant originated from several hundred expanded clones of graft origin. Certain patients had high TCRbeta diversity at day 60, and it came from recipient T cells and thymic progenitors that survived. Once a year had passed after transplant, T-cell counts and diversity came mostly from newly produced T cells.

Unique molecular identifiers were used in preparing the TCRbeta library. TCRdb re-called the PCR reads with MiXCR, one entry per CDR3 protein. The sample records about 980,000 distinct CDR3 sequences, about 29% being singletons. V was clipped by 6 bases and J by 6 bases; unmatched bases: 5. The CDR3 runs 13 residues. Germline CDR1 reads MNHNY; CDR2 reads SVGAGI (reference sequence). The receptor was derived from a boy less than two years old who had a stem cell transplant for SCID, so the T cells may come from the graft donor. This chain links TRBV6-6 with TRBJ2-3; TRBD2 agrees at 8 bases. Sequenced here: PBMCs, mostly from graft donor cells, sampled 360 days after TCRalphabeta/CD19-depleted stem cell transplant. CDR3 amino acids: CASRVSGEDTQYF. The CDR3 nucleotides read TGTGCCAGCAGAGTTAGCGGGGAGGATACGCAGTATTTT.